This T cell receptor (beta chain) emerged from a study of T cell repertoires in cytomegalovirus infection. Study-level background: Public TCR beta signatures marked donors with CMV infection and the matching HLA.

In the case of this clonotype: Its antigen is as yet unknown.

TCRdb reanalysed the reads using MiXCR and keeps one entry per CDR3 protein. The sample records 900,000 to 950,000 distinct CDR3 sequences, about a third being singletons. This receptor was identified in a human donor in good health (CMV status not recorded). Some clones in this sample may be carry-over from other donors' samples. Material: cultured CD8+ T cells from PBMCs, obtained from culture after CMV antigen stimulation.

The chain's CDR3 is CASSLFGGEETQYF. The CDR3 DNA sequence: TGTGCCAGCAGCTTATTCGGGGGAGAAGAGACCCAGTACTTC. The J gene is TRBJ2-5, the V gene TRBV7-3, with D possibly TRBD2 on 6 matching bases. CDR1 is SGHTA and CDR2 is FQGTGA in the germline V gene. CDR3 length: 14 residues. V lost 2 bases, J lost 3 bases, and 10 bases lay in between.